This TCR beta chain appears in the sequencing data of a study of cytomegalovirus exposure and HLA in healthy donors (dated by TCRdb to the late 2010s). About the investigation overall: An earlier analysis of 587 of the donors reported approximately 260 Gb of sequence data and 95 million to 140 million unique TCR beta sequences obtained from about 170 million T cells. The study aimed to test whether signatures of past pathogen exposure could be identified by cataloging public T cell receptors. Class I and class II HLA loci were covered by the typing at four-digit resolution. The study profiled the T cell repertoires of 500 to 800 subjects by immunosequencing and related them to cytomegalovirus serostatus. A later analysis re-examined previously published TCR beta repertoires from 610 or so donors and added high-resolution HLA genotyping to investigate patterns of TCR occurrence. Alongside the repertoire data, information on donor age, sex, ethnicity and CMV serostatus was compiled. Four or five DR-DQ haplotypes were treated as single units for association and clustering because of strong linkage in the cohort. On average, 235,054 unique TCR beta nucleotide sequences were sequenced per donor among roughly 430 genotyped donors of the cohort, with 15% to 20% of those sequences being non-productive. Typing coverage varied by locus: roughly 629-640 donors for A, B, C, DRB1 and DQB1; about 520 for DQA1; 606 for DPA1; roughly 450 for DPB1. To predict cytomegalovirus infection status, the study brought together high-throughput TCR immunosequencing, statistical association of individual TCRs with disease status, and machine learning. Rather than using new phenotypic data, the later analysis identified candidate immune exposures from TCR beta sequences and from how often those sequences occurred across donors. A separate validation cohort of 100 to 150 different subjects was used in addition to the roughly 670-subject first cohort. Of the approximately 400 genotyped donors, approximately 83% fell in the genetic ancestry cluster associated with self-reported Caucasian donors. Every discovery cohort repertoire had been produced on one sequencing platform. A later genetic analysis used genome-wide SNP genotypes for about 60% of the 666 donors, treating that subset as a discovery cohort. In an earlier analysis of roughly 600 of the donors, high-throughput TCR beta sequencing was used to judge whether each TCR beta V gene segment behaved as functional or pseudogenic. Approximately 300 gigabases of sequencing data and roughly 81 million unique TCR sequences made up an early release that covered about 640 HLA-typed donors. Study-wide findings and limitations: Most TCR sequences were observed very rarely across donors, whereas some public TCRs were present in many individuals. CMV serostatus was the only immune exposure information available for the cohort. A cluster of highly shared sequence variants was judged likely to be a technical artifact of the sequencing pipeline. At a false discovery rate of 0.05, a later analysis linked 16,951 TCR beta sequences to specific HLA alleles. The classifier was reported to diagnose cytomegalovirus status with high specificity and sensitivity in both the original and validation cohorts. Because some donors lacked HLA typing at each locus, the association tests relied only on the typed subset. Linkage disequilibrium might explain the correlated functional status among segregating V segments, but an unknown experimental factor could not be ruled out. V-gene and J-gene trimming of TCR beta chains was associated with a missense DCLRE1C variant in a later genetic analysis, and the association was replicated in an independent cohort. A further reported finding was that TCR beta sequences accurately predicted the HLA-A and HLA-B alleles for most subjects in the first cohort. Strong co-occurrence of HLA alleles, especially DR and DQ, made assigning TCR associations to individual alleles difficult. Because the 87-base-pair reads could not distinguish some IMGT-functional V segments, including TRBV6-2 and TRBV6-3, those segments were excluded. A later analysis found that TCR association rates varied across HLA loci, with DRB1 alleles showing the most associated TCRs and HLA-C alleles the fewest. The earlier analysis of almost 600 of the donors excluded roughly 16 rarely observed V segments, including chromosome 9 orphons, because counts were too low. The cohort was sequenced for TCR beta chains only, and without alpha or paired-chain data the features that could be detected were limited. A later genetic analysis reported fewer N-insertions in productive TCRs among donors in an Asian-associated ancestry cluster than the approximately 700-donor mean. In a later analysis, several top co-occurrence clusters were reported to appear linked to parvovirus B19, influenza, CMV and Epstein-Barr virus. An earlier analysis of around 540 of the donors showed that most TCR beta V segments appeared in productive rearrangements either about 90% or about 30% of the time, which broadly matched IMGT annotations. In the study, approximately 150 TCR beta chains were listed as associated with cytomegalovirus. In a later analysis, HLA-associated TCR beta chains were found to be more clonally expanded and to have lower generation probabilities than equally common non-associated chains. The authors suggested that the approach could potentially be generalized to other disease states and immunological phenotypes. A few of the identified cytomegalovirus-associated TCR beta chains were confirmed in vitro to be specific for cytomegalovirus antigens. According to a later analysis, most CMV-associated TCR beta chains appeared to be HLA-restricted, and the HLA associations seemed to be driven largely by CMV exposure. Roughly uniform sequencing depth across donors was assumed in presence/absence analyses, although this assumption may not hold.

The CDR3 starts with the cysteine, ends with the phenylalanine, and has 15 residues. Solely the CDR3 DNA is kept, with 45 bases framed from the first base. Germline trimming: 6 bases from V, 4 bases from J; junction bases outside gene matches: 9. CDR1 KGHSH and CDR2 LQKENI are derived from the germline V gene. The cohort comprised several hundred healthy bone marrow donors. All cohort members were sampled while nominally healthy, although unrecorded immune exposures were likely present. The donor tested CMV seronegative and was one of the 352 seronegative cohort members. Every donor gave a peripheral blood sample, and the peripheral blood mononuclear cells from that sample were used for TCR beta sequencing. Genomic DNA extraction from the blood cell samples was performed with the Qiagen DNeasy Blood Extraction Kit. A note on this clone: Its cognate antigen has yet to be identified. It has no much larger one-base neighbor in the sample; base qualities were not kept.

The library was prepared using the immunoSEQ multiplex PCR assay. A mixture of 60 forward primers for TCR Vbeta segments and 13 reverse primers for TCR Jbeta segments was used in the multiplex PCR. Amplification of the CDR3 region of rearranged TCR beta genes was performed with a multiplex PCR assay on genomic DNA. On the Illumina HiSeq System, the amplified TCR beta libraries were sequenced as 87-base-pair reads. The authors' pipeline ran thus. In a later analysis, roughly 80 million unique TCR beta chains were counted across the 650 to 750 repertoires, and some 10 million of these chains were shared by at least two donors. Raw reads were error-corrected and collapsed into unique sequences by a nearest-neighbor algorithm in which closely related sequences were merged to remove PCR and sequencing errors. V, D and J gene segments were assigned by aligning CDR3 sequences to IMGT reference sequences. For a sequence to be retained, at least a six-nucleotide match to both a V gene segment and a J gene segment was required. Rearrangements were classified as productive when the CDR3 lacked stop codons and remained in frame with V and J, and all other rearrangements were classified as non-productive. CDR3 was defined according to IMGT convention as the region running from the second conserved V-encoded cysteine to the conserved J-encoded phenylalanine. The earlier analysis of about 500 of the donors excluded sequences that lacked an unambiguous match to a single V gene segment. In an earlier analysis of several hundred of the donors, V segments were called functional above 56.7% productive rearrangements and were called segregating when the between-donor standard deviation exceeded 5%. A statistical classification framework was built to diagnose cytomegalovirus status from the catalog of TCR beta chain sequences. In a later analysis, V and J genes were assigned by comparing TCR nucleotide sequences against IMGT/GENE-DB human TR gene sequences. In a later analysis, CDR3 sequences and most-parsimonious VDJ recombination scenarios were assigned using the TCRdist pipeline. In a later analysis, each TCR beta chain was defined by its CDR3 amino acid sequence together with its V-gene family, and reads without a unique V-gene family were excluded. In a later analysis, fewer than 600 highly shared, low-generation-probability nucleotide sequences were removed to address suspected cross-contamination and a sequencing artifact. For each public chain, a later analysis derived a clonal expansion index from normalized ranks of inferred template counts within each repertoire. In a later analysis, generation probabilities were computed with a VDJ recombination model fitted to out-of-frame rearrangements, and the resulting probabilities were checked against IGoR. In a later analysis, TCR-TCR, TCR-HLA and TCR-CMV co-occurrence was scored with hypergeometric tests, and a repertoire-size bias correction was applied to TCR pairs. To estimate false discovery rates, a later analysis permuted the HLA or CMV assignments 20 times. In a later analysis, co-occurring TCRs were grouped using DBSCAN, and TCRdist sequence similarity was added for clustering within HLA-allele-positive subsets. Repertoires with fewer than 30,000 or more than 120,000 public chains were left out of co-occurrence clustering, as were five repertoires with anomalous nucleotide sharing. This immuneACCESS table, as held by TCRdb, lists in-frame sequences with V and J called but not all clones. Of the missing ones, under half trace to an unresolved V gene in checked studies; the others have no known cause. The V and J calls and clone size were taken over from that table, and D and trimming were inferred from the DNA. This sample gives about 160,000 clones in total; about 71% of them show up just once. The top ten clonotypes cover approximately 3% of the sample.

This receptor was obtained from a woman in her 30s in good health and CMV-seronegative. In this chain, TRBV18 is recombined with TRBJ1-2, with 9 bases matching TRBD1. Input material: PBMCs. At the DNA level, the sequence is TGTGCCAGCTCCGGAATGGACAGGGGTAGCTATGGCTACACCTTC. This encodes CASSGMDRGSYGYTF.